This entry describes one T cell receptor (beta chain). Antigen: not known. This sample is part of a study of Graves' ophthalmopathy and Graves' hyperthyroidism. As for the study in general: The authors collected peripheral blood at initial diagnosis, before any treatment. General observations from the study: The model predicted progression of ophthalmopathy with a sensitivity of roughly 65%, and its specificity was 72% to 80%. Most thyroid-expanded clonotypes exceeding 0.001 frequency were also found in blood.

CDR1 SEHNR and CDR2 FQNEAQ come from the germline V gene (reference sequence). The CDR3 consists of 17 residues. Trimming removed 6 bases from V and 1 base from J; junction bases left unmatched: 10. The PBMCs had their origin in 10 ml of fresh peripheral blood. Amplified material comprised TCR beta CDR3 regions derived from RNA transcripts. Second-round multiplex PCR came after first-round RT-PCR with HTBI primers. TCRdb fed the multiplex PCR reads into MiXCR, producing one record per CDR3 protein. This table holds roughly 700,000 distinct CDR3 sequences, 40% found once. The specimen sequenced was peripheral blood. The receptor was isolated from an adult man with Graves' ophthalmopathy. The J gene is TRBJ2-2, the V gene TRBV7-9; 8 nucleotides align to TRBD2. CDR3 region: CASSPRRSGRNTGELFF. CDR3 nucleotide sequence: TGTGCCAGCAGTCCCCGAAGAAGCGGGAGGAACACCGGGGAGCTGTTTTTT. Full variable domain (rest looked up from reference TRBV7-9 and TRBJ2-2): DTGVSQNPRHKITKRGQNVTFRCDPISEHNRLYWYRQTLGQGPEFLTYFQNEAQLEKSRLLSDRFSAERPKGSFSTLEIQRTEQGDSAMYLCASSPRRSGRNTGELFFGEGSRLTVL.